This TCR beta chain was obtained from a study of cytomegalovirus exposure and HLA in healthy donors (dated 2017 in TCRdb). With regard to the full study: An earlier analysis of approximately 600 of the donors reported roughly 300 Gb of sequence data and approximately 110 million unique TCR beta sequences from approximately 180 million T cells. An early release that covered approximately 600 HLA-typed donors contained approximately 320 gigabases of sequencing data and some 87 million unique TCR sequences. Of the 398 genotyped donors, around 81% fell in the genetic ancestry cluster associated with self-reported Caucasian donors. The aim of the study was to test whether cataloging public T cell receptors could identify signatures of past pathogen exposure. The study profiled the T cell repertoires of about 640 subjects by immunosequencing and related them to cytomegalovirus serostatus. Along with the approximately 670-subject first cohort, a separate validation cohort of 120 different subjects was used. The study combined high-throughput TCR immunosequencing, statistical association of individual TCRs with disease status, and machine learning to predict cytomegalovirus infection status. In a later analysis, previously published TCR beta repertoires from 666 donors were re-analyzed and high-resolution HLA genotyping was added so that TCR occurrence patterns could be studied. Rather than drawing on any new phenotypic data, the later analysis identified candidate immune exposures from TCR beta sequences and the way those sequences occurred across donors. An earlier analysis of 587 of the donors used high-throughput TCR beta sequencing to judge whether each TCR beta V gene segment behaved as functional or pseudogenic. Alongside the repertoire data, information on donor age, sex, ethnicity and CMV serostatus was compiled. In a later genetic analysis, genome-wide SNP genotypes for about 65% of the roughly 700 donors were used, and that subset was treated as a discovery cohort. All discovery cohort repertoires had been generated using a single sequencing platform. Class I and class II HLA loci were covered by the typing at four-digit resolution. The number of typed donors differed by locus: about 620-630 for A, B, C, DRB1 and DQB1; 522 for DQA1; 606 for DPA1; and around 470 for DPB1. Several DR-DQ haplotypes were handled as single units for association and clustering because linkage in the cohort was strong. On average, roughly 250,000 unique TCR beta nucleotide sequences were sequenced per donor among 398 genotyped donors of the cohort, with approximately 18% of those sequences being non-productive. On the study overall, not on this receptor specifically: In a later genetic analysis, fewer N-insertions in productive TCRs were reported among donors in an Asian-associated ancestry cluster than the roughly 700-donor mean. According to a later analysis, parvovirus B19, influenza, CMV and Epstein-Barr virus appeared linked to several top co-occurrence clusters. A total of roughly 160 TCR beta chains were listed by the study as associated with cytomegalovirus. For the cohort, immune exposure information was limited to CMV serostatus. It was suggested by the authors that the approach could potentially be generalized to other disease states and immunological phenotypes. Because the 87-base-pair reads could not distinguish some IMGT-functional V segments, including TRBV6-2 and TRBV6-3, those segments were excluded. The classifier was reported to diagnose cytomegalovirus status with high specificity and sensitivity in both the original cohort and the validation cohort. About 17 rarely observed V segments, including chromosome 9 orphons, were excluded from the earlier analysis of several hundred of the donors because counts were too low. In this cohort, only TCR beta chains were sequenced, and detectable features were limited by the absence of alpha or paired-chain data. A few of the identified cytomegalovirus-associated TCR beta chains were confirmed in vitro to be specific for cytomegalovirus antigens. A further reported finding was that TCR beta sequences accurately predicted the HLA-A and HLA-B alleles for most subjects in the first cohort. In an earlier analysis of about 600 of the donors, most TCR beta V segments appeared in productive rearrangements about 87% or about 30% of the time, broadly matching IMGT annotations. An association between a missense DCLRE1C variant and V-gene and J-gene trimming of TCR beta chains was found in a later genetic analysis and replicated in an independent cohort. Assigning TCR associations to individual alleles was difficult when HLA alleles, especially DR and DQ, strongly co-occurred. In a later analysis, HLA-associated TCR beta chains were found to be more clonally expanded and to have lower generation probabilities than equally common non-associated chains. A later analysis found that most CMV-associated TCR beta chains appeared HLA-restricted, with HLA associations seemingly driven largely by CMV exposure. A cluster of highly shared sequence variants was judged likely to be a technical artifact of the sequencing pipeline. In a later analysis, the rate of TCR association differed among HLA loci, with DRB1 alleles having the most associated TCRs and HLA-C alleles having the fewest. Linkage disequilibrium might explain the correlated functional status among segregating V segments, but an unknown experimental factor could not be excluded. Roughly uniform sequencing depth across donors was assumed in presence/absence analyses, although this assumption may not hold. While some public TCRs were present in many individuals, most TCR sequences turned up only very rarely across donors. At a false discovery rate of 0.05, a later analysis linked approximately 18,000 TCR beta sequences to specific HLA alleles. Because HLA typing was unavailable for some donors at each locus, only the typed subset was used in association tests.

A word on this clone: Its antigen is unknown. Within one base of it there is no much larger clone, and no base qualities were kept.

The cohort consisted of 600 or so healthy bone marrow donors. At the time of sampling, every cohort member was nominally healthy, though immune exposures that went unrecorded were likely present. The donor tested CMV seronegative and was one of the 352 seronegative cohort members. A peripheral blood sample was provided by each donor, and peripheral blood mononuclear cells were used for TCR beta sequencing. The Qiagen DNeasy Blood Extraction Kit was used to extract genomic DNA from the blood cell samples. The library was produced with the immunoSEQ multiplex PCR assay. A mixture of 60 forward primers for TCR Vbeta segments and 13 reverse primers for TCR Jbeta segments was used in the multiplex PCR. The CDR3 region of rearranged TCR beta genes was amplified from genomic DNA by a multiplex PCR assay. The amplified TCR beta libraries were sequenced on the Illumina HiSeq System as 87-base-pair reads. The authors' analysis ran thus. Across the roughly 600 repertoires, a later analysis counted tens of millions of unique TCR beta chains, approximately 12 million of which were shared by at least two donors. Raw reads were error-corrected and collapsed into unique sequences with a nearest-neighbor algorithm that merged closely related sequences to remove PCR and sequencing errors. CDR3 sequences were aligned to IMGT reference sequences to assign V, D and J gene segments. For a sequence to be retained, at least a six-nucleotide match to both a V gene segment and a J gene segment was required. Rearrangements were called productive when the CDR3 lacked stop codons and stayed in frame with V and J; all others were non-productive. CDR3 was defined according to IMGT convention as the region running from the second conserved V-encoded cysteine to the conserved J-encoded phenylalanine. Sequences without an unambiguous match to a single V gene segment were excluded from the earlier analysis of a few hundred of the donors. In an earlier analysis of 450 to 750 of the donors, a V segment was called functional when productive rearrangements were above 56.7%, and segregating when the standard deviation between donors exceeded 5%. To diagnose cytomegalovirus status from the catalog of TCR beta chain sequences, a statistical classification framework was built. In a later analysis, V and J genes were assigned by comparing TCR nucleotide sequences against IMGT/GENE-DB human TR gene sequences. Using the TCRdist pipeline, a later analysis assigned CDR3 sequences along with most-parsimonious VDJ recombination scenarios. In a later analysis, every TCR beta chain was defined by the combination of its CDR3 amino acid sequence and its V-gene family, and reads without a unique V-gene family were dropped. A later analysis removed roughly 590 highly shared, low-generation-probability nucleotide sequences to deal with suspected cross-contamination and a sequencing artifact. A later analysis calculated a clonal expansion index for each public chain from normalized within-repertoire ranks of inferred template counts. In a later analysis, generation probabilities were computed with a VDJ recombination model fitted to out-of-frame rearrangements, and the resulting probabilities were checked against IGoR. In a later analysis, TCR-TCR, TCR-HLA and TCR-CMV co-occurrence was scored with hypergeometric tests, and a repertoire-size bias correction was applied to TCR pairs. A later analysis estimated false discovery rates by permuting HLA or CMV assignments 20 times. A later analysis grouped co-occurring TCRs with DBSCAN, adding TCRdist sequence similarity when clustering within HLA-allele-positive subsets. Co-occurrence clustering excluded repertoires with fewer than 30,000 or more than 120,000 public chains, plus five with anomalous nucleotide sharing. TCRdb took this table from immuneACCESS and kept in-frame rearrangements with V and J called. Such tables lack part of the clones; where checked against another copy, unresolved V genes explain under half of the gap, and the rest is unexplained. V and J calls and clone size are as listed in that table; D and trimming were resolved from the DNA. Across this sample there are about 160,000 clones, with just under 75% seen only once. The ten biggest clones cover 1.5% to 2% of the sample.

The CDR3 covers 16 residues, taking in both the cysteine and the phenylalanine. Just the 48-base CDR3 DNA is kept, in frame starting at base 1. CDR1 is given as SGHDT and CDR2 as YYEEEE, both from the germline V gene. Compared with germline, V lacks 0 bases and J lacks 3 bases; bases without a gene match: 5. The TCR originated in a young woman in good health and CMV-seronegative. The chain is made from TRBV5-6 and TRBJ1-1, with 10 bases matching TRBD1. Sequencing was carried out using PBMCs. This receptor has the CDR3 CASSLVTGGVDTEAFF. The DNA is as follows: TGTGCCAGCAGCTTGGTGACAGGGGGCGTGGACACTGAAGCTTTCTTT.